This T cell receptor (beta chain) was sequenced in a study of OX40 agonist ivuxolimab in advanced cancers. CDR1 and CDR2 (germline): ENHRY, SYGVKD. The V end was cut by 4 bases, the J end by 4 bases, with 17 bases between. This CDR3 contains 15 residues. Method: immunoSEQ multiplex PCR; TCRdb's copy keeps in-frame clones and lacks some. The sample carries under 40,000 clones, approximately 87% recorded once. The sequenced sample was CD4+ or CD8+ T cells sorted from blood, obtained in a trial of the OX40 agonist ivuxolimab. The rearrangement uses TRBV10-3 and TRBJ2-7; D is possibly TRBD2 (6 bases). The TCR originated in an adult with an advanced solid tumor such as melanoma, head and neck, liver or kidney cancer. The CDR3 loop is CAISASAGSFYEQYF. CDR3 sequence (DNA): TGTGCCATCAGTGCGTCGGCGGGATCTTTTTACGAGCAGTACTTC.